This passage covers 20 T cell receptor beta chains from one sample sequenced in a study of blood T cell repertoires in COVID-19. The data were produced by immunoSEQ multiplex PCR, yet TCRdb's version contains in-frame clones alone and is incomplete. The sample lists 200,000 to 250,000 clones; about nine tenths were seen once. The sample comprised PBMCs or T cells enriched from blood (not recorded which). The receptor set was obtained from a man aged 25 to 40 who had recovered from COVID-19.

There are a few counts of this clone. The genes are TRBV6-2 or TRBV6-3 and TRBJ1-5, with TRBD1 matching over 8 bases. V shed 2 bases, J shed 2 bases, and the junction held 2 bases outside the gene matches. CDR1 is MNHEY, CDR2 SVGEGT, per germline. This CDR3 region has 15 residues. CDR3 residues: CASSYRTGRNQPQHF. CDR3 nucleotides: TGTGCCAGCAGTTACCGGACAGGGCGCAATCAGCCCCAGCATTTT.

The J gene is TRBJ1-5, the V gene TRBV5-4; 8 positions agree with TRBD1. Germline loops: CDR1 SGHNT, CDR2 YYREEE (reference sequence). V shed 0 bases and J 4 bases; nucleotides not matched to a gene: 6. This CDR3 region has 16 residues. DNA of the CDR3: TGTGCCAGCAGCTTGGGGGGCGGACAGGGAAATCAGCCCCAGCATTTT. Its translation: CASSLGGGQGNQPQHF.

The rearrangement uses TRBV28 and TRBJ2-7, with 7 bases fitting TRBD1. The CDR3 spans 14 residues. CDR1 and CDR2 from the germline V gene are MDHEN and SYDVKM. After removal of 6 bases from V and 0 bases from J, the junction contained 5 bases not matched to a gene. The DNA for the CDR3 is TGTGCCAGCAGCCCGACAGGGTTCTCCTACGAGCAGTACTTC. Protein product: CASSPTGFSYEQYF.

The J gene is TRBJ2-4, the V gene TRBV4-1; D possibly corresponds to TRBD1 (5 bases). This CDR3 comprises 15 residues. Looked up from germline, CDR1 is MGHRA and CDR2 is YSYEKL. V lost 1 base and J 6 bases, leaving 13 bases between the germline ends. The CDR3 sequence: CASSQGFIGVNIQYF. The CDR3, as DNA: TGCGCCAGCAGCCAAGGGTTTATAGGGGTAAACATTCAGTACTTC.

V is TRBV25-1 and J is TRBJ2-1; TRBD1 agrees at 8 bases. CDR3 size: 15 residues. Germline lookup yields CDR1 MGHDK and CDR2 SYGVNS. V shed 1 base, J shed 4 bases, and the junction held 3 bases outside the gene matches. CDR3: CASSESGGLYNEQFF. The CDR3 bases are TGTGCCAGCAGTGAATCAGGGGGCCTTTACAATGAGCAGTTCTTC.

The rearrangement links TRBV4-1 to TRBJ1-1; 9 bases line up with TRBD1. Losses at the gene ends were 0 bases for V and 6 bases for J; bases not matched to a gene: 2. The CDR3 loop spans 14 amino acids. Germline CDR1 and CDR2: MGHRA and YSYEKL. Here the CDR3 reads CASSQERTGAEAFF. Here the CDR3 DNA reads TGCGCCAGCAGCCAAGAGAGGACAGGGGCTGAAGCTTTCTTT.

This clone was recorded only once. A junction boundary mismatches the germline segment, possibly from a read error. The chain links TRBV24-1 to TRBJ2-3; TRBD1 might be the D (5 bases). Looked up from germline, CDR1 is KGHDR and CDR2 is SFDVKD. This CDR3 spans 12 amino acids. The CDR3 here is CATMYLRQFGLF. In nucleotides, the CDR3 is TGTGCCACCATGTACCTTCGACAGTTCGGTCTTTTT.

The V and J genes are TRBV18 and TRBJ1-5; possible D gene TRBD1, 5 bases. Trimming removed 2 bases from V and 5 bases from J, with 13 bases in between. The CDR3 is 15 residues long. Germline assignment: CDR1 KGHSH and CDR2 LQKENI. This CDR3 reads CASSPGTGAHQPQHF. In nucleotides, the CDR3 is TGTGCCAGCTCACCAGGGACGGGAGCCCATCAGCCCCAGCATTTT.

The gene calls are TRBV18 and TRBJ1-5; perhaps TRBD1 as D (5 bases). This CDR3 is built from 14 residues. Germline CDR1 and CDR2: KGHSH and LQKENI. Trimming stripped 3 bases from V and 2 bases from J, with 8 bases between. CDR3 sequence: CASSPRARNQPQHF. The DNA for the CDR3 is TGTGCCAGCTCACCCAGGGCTCGCAATCAGCCCCAGCATTTT.

J is TRBJ2-1 and V is TRBV5-4; 7 bases match TRBD2. Per germline, CDR1 SGHNT and CDR2 YYREEE (reference sequence). The CDR3 sequence is 16 residues long. J gave up 5 bases and V 3 bases, and 11 bases lay outside the gene matches. DNA of the CDR3: TGTGCCAGCAGCTACGGACTAGTTGGGGGGAACAATGAGCAGTTCTTC. Its protein product is CASSYGLVGGNNEQFF.

V usage is TRBV6-4 and J usage is TRBJ2-7; TRBD1 is a possible D gene (5 bases). The germline V and J ends were trimmed by 7 bases and 5 bases, with 12 bases remaining between them. This CDR3 spans 12 amino acids. Germline V gives CDR1 MRHNA, CDR2 SNTAGT. In nucleotides, the CDR3 is TGTGCCAGCAAGGGGCCACTCCACGAGCAGTACTTC. This translates into CASKGPLHEQYF.

The chain has TRBV7-9 and TRBJ1-1, with TRBD1 identical over 7 bases. Germline CDR1 and CDR2: SEHNR and FQNEAQ (reference sequence). Trimming cost V 3 bases and J 1 base; bases outside gene matches: 5. There are 15 residues in the CDR3. CDR3 nucleotide sequence: TGTGCCAGCAGCTTCAACAGGGGTGCGAACACTGAAGCTTTCTTT. Its protein product is CASSFNRGANTEAFF.

The chain is built from TRBV5-1 and TRBJ1-4; D possibly corresponds to TRBD1 (6 bases). The germline CDR1 and CDR2 sequences are SGHRS and YFSETQ. Trimming left V 0 bases short and J 8 bases short, with 23 bases between. CDR3 length equals 18 residues. The CDR3, as DNA: TGCGCCAGCAGCTTGGGGCGACTTCAGGGGCGCCGGAGAGAAAAACTGTTTTTT. This codes for CASSLGRLQGRRREKLFF.

The V gene is TRBV11-2, the J gene TRBJ1-1; 11 bases map to TRBD1. The germline V gene encodes CDR1 SGHAT and CDR2 FQNNGV. The CDR3 spans 15 residues. The ends lost 1 base at V and 5 bases at J; junction bases unmatched: 3. The CDR3 coding sequence is TGTGCCAGCAGCTTAGGGGACAGGGGGTGGACTGAAGCTTTCTTT. Protein: CASSLGDRGWTEAFF. The whole variable domain, remainder taken from reference TRBV11-2 and TRBJ1-1, is EAGVAQSPRYKIIEKRQSVAFWCNPISGHATLYWYQQILGQGPKLLIQFQNNGVVDDSQLPKDRFSAERLKGVDSTLKIQPAKLEDSAVYLCASSLGDRGWTEAFFGQGTRLTVV.

This chain links TRBV7-9 with TRBJ1-1, with D perhaps matching TRBD1 (5 bases). The ends were cut back, 6 bases at V and 11 bases at J, with 19 bases in the middle. The CDR3 covers 13 residues. Germline V gives CDR1 SEHNR, CDR2 FQNEAQ (reference sequence). In nucleotides, the CDR3 is TGTGCCAGCAGACCACGAACAGGTTTGGTTGCTTTCTTT. Amino acid sequence: CASRPRTGLVAFF. The complete variable domain, with remaining parts taken from reference TRBV7-9 and TRBJ1-1, reads DTGVSQNPRHKITKRGQNVTFRCDPISEHNRLYWYRQTLGQGPEFLTYFQNEAQLEKSRLLSDRFSAERPKGSFSTLEIQRTEQGDSAMYLCASRPRTGLVAFFGQGTRLTVV.

The J gene is TRBJ2-3, the V gene TRBV7-7; D gene ambiguous. V lost 4 bases, J lost 0 bases, and 14 bases lay in between. The CDR3 loop spans 16 amino acids. Germline lookup yields CDR1 SSHAT and CDR2 FNYEAQ (reference sequence). In DNA form, the CDR3 reads TGTGCCAGCAGCTCCGGTCCGAGAGCTAGCACAGATACGCAGTATTTT. Protein sequence: CASSSGPRASTDTQYF. Combining the CDR3 with reference TRBV7-7 and TRBJ2-3 gives the whole variable domain GAGVSQSPRYKVTKRGQDVTLRCDPISSHATLYWYQQALGQGPEFLTYFNYEAQPDKSGLPSDRFSAERPEGSISTLTIQRTEQRDSAMYRCASSSGPRASTDTQYFGPGTRLTVL.

The chain combines TRBV7-2 with TRBJ2-7, with D possibly matching TRBD2 (6 bases). The CDR3 extends over 14 amino acids. Germline CDR1 and CDR2: SGHTA and FQGNSA. V gave up 8 bases and J gave up 4 bases, with 18 bases separating them. CDR3 nucleotide sequence: TGTGCCAGCCAGTCTAGCGCTAAGGGGTACGAGCAGTACTTC. This encodes CASQSSAKGYEQYF.

This chain joins TRBV28 and TRBJ1-4, with D maybe TRBD1 (6 bases). The germline V gene has CDR1 MDHEN and CDR2 SYDVKM. This CDR3 is 18 amino acids long. V was cut by 4 bases and J by 1 base, with 19 bases left in between. The CDR3 DNA reads TGTGCCAGCAGTTCACCCTCAGACTTAGGGGGAACTAATGAAAAACTGTTTTTT. This translates into CASSSPSDLGGTNEKLFF.

This chain uses TRBV28 with TRBJ2-2; D remains ambiguous. CDR1 and CDR2 (germline): MDHEN, SYDVKM. V was cut by 6 bases and J by 5 bases, with 10 bases left in between. The CDR3 is 13 residues long. CDR3 in DNA: TGTGCCAGCAGCCTCCACATTACCGGGGAGCTGTTTTTT. Its protein product is CASSLHITGELFF.

This clone was counted a few times. V and J are TRBV7-9 and TRBJ2-7, with 7 bases fitting TRBD1. Trimming cost V 4 bases and J 0 bases; bases outside gene matches: 0. The germline V gene encodes CDR1 SEHNR and CDR2 FQNEAQ (reference sequence). The CDR3 loop spans 13 amino acids. The CDR3 reads CASSWDSSYEQYF. Written as DNA, the CDR3 is TGTGCCAGCAGCTGGGACAGCTCCTACGAGCAGTACTTC.